This passage covers 25 T cell receptor beta chains from one sample sequenced in a study of beta chain features in type 1 diabetes. The isolated RNA, all of it, was reverse transcribed, so expressed TCRB transcripts were what got sequenced. TCRdb's copy holds only in-frame clones and misses some; the assay was immunoSEQ multiplex PCR. The data contain about 180,000 clones, 13% of them singletons. The sample comprised central memory CD4+ T cells from blood. The source of these receptors is a woman under 30 in good health.

V is TRBV6-6 and J is TRBJ2-6, with D maybe TRBD1 (6 bases). Germline loops: CDR1 MNHNY, CDR2 SVGAGI (reference sequence). The V and J ends lost 7 bases and 4 bases respectively, with 11 bases between them. This CDR3 contains 14 residues. CDR3 DNA sequence: TGTGCCAGCAACAGGGCGGACGGGGCCAACGTCCTGACTTTC. This translates into CASNRADGANVLTF.

This clone was found a few times. The CDR3 sequence: CASSQGRQNNQPQHF. In nucleotides, the CDR3 is TGCGCCAGCAGCCAAGGTCGACAGAATAATCAGCCCCAGCATTTT. The chain has TRBV4-3 and TRBJ1-5; TRBD1 is a possible D gene (5 bases). The V gene lost 1 base and the J gene lost 4 bases, with 11 bases spanning the gap. CDR3 length: 15 amino acids. CDR1 LGHNA and CDR2 YSLEER come from the germline V gene.

This clone was detected a few times. The chain links TRBV18 to TRBJ2-7; 7 positions agree with TRBD2. The CDR3 is 14 residues long. With V trimmed by 3 bases and J by 2 bases, 4 bases remained unmatched. The V gene's germline CDR1 is KGHSH and CDR2 LQKENI. CDR3 sequence reads: CASSPGSGAYEQYF. The CDR3 region has the DNA TGTGCCAGCTCACCGGGAAGCGGGGCCTACGAGCAGTACTTC.

This clone came up a few times. V usage is TRBV7-2 and J usage is TRBJ1-5; 7 bases line up with TRBD1. CDR3 length: 14 residues. The germline gives CDR1 SGHTA, CDR2 FQGNSA. V was clipped by 5 bases and J by 6 bases; unmatched bases: 7. The CDR3 protein is CASSPLQGVQPQHF. DNA of the CDR3: TGTGCCAGCAGCCCCCTCCAGGGGGTTCAGCCCCAGCATTTT.

In this sample, this clone turned up a few times. The sample has other DNA sequences that encode this CDR3 too. In DNA, the CDR3 is TGCAGTGCTGACAGGGGTGAGACCCAGTACTTC. Residues: CSADRGETQYF. The rearrangement joins TRBV20-1 to TRBJ2-5; 8 bases match TRBD1. Looked up from germline, CDR1 is DFQATT and CDR2 is SNEGSKA (reference sequence). The V segment lost 5 bases and the J segment 5 bases; nucleotides outside the gene matches: 1. This CDR3 spans 11 amino acids.

This clone was observed a handful of times. V is TRBV18 and J is TRBJ2-7, with D possibly TRBD1 on 6 matching bases. The CDR3 covers 17 residues. The V gene lost 0 bases and the J gene lost 4 bases, with 19 bases spanning the gap. Germline CDR1 is KGHSH and CDR2 is LQKENI. The CDR3 is CASSPPHRQGPTYEQYF. The CDR3 region has the DNA TGTGCCAGCTCACCACCTCATCGGCAGGGGCCGACTTACGAGCAGTACTTC.

Only a few counts were recorded for this clone. V is TRBV5-4 and J is TRBJ2-3, with 12 bases identical to TRBD2. Germline values: CDR1 SGHNT, CDR2 YYREEE (reference sequence). The CDR3 sequence is 16 residues long. V shed 3 bases, J shed 6 bases, and the junction held 8 bases outside the gene matches. CDR3 sequence: CASSSQTSGSLDTQYF. DNA of the CDR3: TGTGCCAGCAGCTCCCAGACTAGCGGGAGTTTGGATACGCAGTATTTT.

This clone was detected a few times. The DNA of the CDR3 is TGTGCCAGCAGCTTAGTTTTGCTTCCTCTCAGCTCCTACGAGCAGTACTTC. This sequence encodes CASSLVLLPLSSYEQYF. V gene TRBV7-8 combines with J gene TRBJ2-7; no clear D. Germline CDR1 reads SGHVS; CDR2 reads FQNEAQ. This CDR3 comprises 17 residues. Trimming cost V 1 base and J 0 bases, with 16 bases left between them.

There are a few counts of this clone. The chain is built from TRBV2 and TRBJ2-5; D is possibly TRBD1 (6 bases). This CDR3 comprises 15 residues. The V and J ends lost 4 bases and 2 bases respectively, with 14 bases between them. The V gene's germline CDR1 is SNHLY and CDR2 FYNNEI. In DNA, the CDR3 is TGTGCCAGCAGTGCAGAAGGGGGTCCGCAAGAGACCCAGTACTTC. This codes for CASSAEGGPQETQYF.

The V call is TRBV2, the J call TRBJ2-3; TRBD2 aligns across 7 bases. The CDR3 is 14 residues long. Looked up from germline, CDR1 is SNHLY and CDR2 is FYNNEI. V was pared by 8 bases and J by 3 bases, with 8 bases of the junction left unmatched. The CDR3 reads CASGGRDATDTQYF. As DNA, the CDR3 is TGTGCCAGCGGAGGGAGGGACGCAACAGATACGCAGTATTTT.

The chain joins TRBV29-1 to TRBJ2-1; D possibly corresponds to TRBD1 (6 bases). This CDR3 spans 14 amino acids. V was clipped by 6 bases and J by 0 bases, with 12 bases between them. Germline CDR1 is SQVTM and CDR2 is ANQGSEA. CDR3 residues: CSVDTGTSYNEQFF. The DNA for the CDR3 is TGCAGCGTCGATACAGGGACCTCCTACAATGAGCAGTTCTTC.

The chain is built from TRBV25-1 and TRBJ1-5, with D perhaps matching TRBD1 (5 bases). Trimming took off 10 bases at V and 7 bases at J, with 20 bases between the two ends. Germline V gene lookup returns CDR1 MGHDK and CDR2 SYGVNS. The CDR3 has 14 amino acids. The CDR3 protein is CATITGGSCQPQHF. CDR3 in DNA: TGTGCCACAATTACGGGGGGGAGTTGCCAGCCCCAGCATTTT.

This clone appeared a few times. The CDR3 sequence: CASSGGGAGPSGANVLTF. The CDR3 DNA is TGTGCCAGCAGCGGAGGGGGGGCAGGGCCATCTGGGGCCAACGTCCTGACTTTC. The chain employs TRBV9 and TRBJ2-6; tentatively, D is TRBD2 (7 bases). The CDR3 loop spans 18 amino acids. Trimming removed 3 bases from V and 1 base from J, with 17 bases in between. Germline V gene data show CDR1 as SGDLS and CDR2 as YYNGEE.

This clone was detected only a few times. The rearrangement joins TRBV5-1 to TRBJ2-5, with a weak D call TRBD2 (6 bases). V was clipped by 0 bases and J by 2 bases, with 11 bases between them. The CDR3 totals 15 residues. CDR1 and CDR2 from the germline V gene are SGHRS and YFSETQ. The CDR3 nucleotides are TGCGCCAGCAGCTTGGGCGGGAACCTTCAAGAGACCCAGTACTTC. It yields the protein CASSLGGNLQETQYF.

The chain uses TRBV6-5 and TRBJ1-5; no reliable D call. The CDR3 length is 13 residues. Germline assignment: CDR1 MNHEY and CDR2 SVGAGI. The V end was cut by 4 bases, the J end by 1 base, with 5 bases between. The CDR3 loop is CASSLVSNQPQHF. DNA for the CDR3: TGTGCCAGCAGTTTAGTGAGCAATCAGCCCCAGCATTTT.

There are a few counts of this clone. The chain links TRBV5-1 to TRBJ2-7; TRBD2 agrees at 9 bases. J gave up 2 bases and V 4 bases, and 13 bases lay outside the gene matches. The germline V gene has CDR1 SGHRS and CDR2 YFSETQ. This CDR3 is built from 17 residues. The CDR3 loop reads CASSMGFSGRGAYEQYF. CDR3 nucleotides: TGCGCCAGCAGCATGGGATTTAGCGGGAGAGGGGCCTACGAGCAGTACTTC.

V is TRBV5-1 and J is TRBJ2-1; no definite D call. Trimming pared 0 bases from V and 3 bases from J, leaving 7 bases between. The CDR3 extends over 14 amino acids. Germline V gives CDR1 SGHRS, CDR2 YFSETQ. CDR3 nucleotides: TGCGCCAGCAGCTTGGACACCTTCTACAATGAGCAGTTCTTC. Translating gives CASSLDTFYNEQFF.

This clone appeared a few times. The chain recombines TRBV6-6 with TRBJ2-2; TRBD1 aligns across 7 bases. The CDR3 loop spans 15 amino acids. Unmatched junction bases numbered 7, after V lost 3 bases and J lost 6 bases. From germline, CDR1 is MNHNY and CDR2 SVGAGI (reference sequence). The CDR3, as DNA: TGTGCCAGCAGTTATGTGGCAGGGGGAGCCGGGGAGCTGTTTTTT. Its translation: CASSYVAGGAGELFF.

The chain recombines TRBV18 with TRBJ1-1; 9 bases agree with TRBD1. This CDR3 is 16 amino acids long. CDR1 and CDR2 (germline): KGHSH, LQKENI. Germline trimming cut 3 bases from V and 1 base from J; bases unmatched to any gene: 6. The CDR3 bases are TGTGCCAGCTCACCTCCGGACAGGGGAACGAACACTGAAGCTTTCTTT. As protein: CASSPPDRGTNTEAFF.

The gene calls are TRBV15 and TRBJ2-7; 14 bases are shared with TRBD2. Germline V gene data show CDR1 as LNHNV and CDR2 as YYDKDF (reference sequence). Trimming took 3 bases from V and 5 from J; bases not matched to a gene: 15. The CDR3 has 19 residues. CDR3 residues: CATSSPGTSGRRVRDEQYF. CDR3 DNA: TGTGCCACCAGCAGTCCCGGGACTAGCGGGAGACGTGTGCGGGACGAGCAGTACTTC.

This clone was recorded a few times. This chain connects TRBV7-3 to TRBJ1-1; possible D gene TRBD1, 6 bases. This CDR3 contains 15 residues. Between the trimmed V and J ends, which lost 5 bases and 4 bases, there was a span of 17 bases. CDR1 and CDR2 (germline): SGHTA, FQGTGA. The chain's CDR3 is CASSKGGLLGTEAFF. The CDR3 coding sequence is TGTGCCAGCAGCAAAGGGGGTTTGCTCGGCACTGAAGCTTTCTTT. Filled out from reference TRBV7-3 and TRBJ1-1, the complete variable domain reads GAGVSQTPSNKVTEKGKYVELRCDPISGHTALYWYRQSLGQGPEFLIYFQGTGAADDSGLPNDRFFAVRPEGSVSTLKIQRTERGDSAVYLCASSKGGLLGTEAFFGQGTRLTVV.

This clone has just a few counts. This rearrangement joins TRBV14 to TRBJ1-5, with D possibly matching TRBD1 (5 bases). Germline CDR1 is SGHDN and CDR2 is FVKESK. The germline V and J ends were trimmed by 3 bases and 4 bases, with 13 bases remaining between them. The CDR3 totals 15 residues. CDR3 DNA sequence: TGTGCCAGCAGCCAGAGCGGGGGACCTAATCAGCCCCAGCATTTT. Translated: CASSQSGGPNQPQHF.

The sample holds one count of this clone. V usage is TRBV11-3 and J usage is TRBJ2-5, with a possible D match to TRBD1 (7 bases). V dropped 5 bases and J dropped 5 bases, with 12 bases sitting between them. The CDR3 extends over 13 amino acids. Germline V lookup: CDR1 SGHNT, CDR2 YENEEA. The CDR3 DNA is TGTGCCAGCAGCGCGGGACAGAAGGAGACCCAGTACTTC. Translated: CASSAGQKETQYF.

CDR3 DNA sequence: TGTGCCAGCAGCTTAGCTGGGACAGCCAACTATGGCTACACCTTC. Amino acid sequence: CASSLAGTANYGYTF. This chain uses TRBV4-2 with TRBJ1-2, with 7 nucleotides matching TRBD1. With V trimmed by 5 bases and J by 2 bases, 8 bases remained unmatched. The CDR3 length is 15 residues. The germline CDR1 and CDR2 sequences are LGHNA and YNFKEQ.

V usage is TRBV11-2 and J usage is TRBJ2-1; 13 nucleotides agree with TRBD2. The CDR3 consists of 19 residues. With 3 bases clipped from V and 4 bases from J, the junction kept 12 bases outside the gene matches. The V gene's germline CDR1 is SGHAT and CDR2 FQNNGV. Here the CDR3 reads CASSFVLGLAGTRYNEQFF. CDR3 in DNA: TGTGCCAGCAGCTTCGTATTGGGACTAGCGGGAACAAGGTACAATGAGCAGTTCTTC.